This T cell receptor (beta chain) is drawn from a study of T cells after yellow fever vaccination. Findings and limits, study-wide: Though it reached lower strength, the secondary response hit its peak faster, day 5 versus 15. The booster saw the reappearance of most primary-vaccination clones (approximately 97% CD4, less than 90% CD8). Repertoires obtained by FACS sorting could include abundant clonotypes that entered as contaminants from the bulk population.

The study made its TCR cDNA through 5'RACE template switching. That step introduced a universal primer site along with UMIs. TCRdb processed the 5' RACE reads anew with MiXCR; each CDR3 protein has one entry. The profile shows about 320,000 distinct CDR3 sequences, over 8.5% of them singletons. This clonotype has a handful of counts. Its antigen remains unknown. The specimen was CD4+ T cells sorted from PBMCs, collected 45 days after the yellow fever booster vaccination. This receptor was identified in a man between 18 and 29 years old who received the YFV17D yellow fever vaccine.

CDR3 sequence reads: CASSDRGRYTEAFF. The CDR3, as DNA: TGCGCCAGCAGTGACAGGGGGCGTTATACTGAAGCTTTCTTT. This chain connects TRBV10-1 to TRBJ1-1; 8 bases are shared with TRBD1. The CDR3 spans 14 residues. With V trimmed by 3 bases and J by 5 bases, 5 bases remained unmatched. Per the germline V gene, CDR1 is WNHNN and CDR2 is SYGVQD (reference sequence).